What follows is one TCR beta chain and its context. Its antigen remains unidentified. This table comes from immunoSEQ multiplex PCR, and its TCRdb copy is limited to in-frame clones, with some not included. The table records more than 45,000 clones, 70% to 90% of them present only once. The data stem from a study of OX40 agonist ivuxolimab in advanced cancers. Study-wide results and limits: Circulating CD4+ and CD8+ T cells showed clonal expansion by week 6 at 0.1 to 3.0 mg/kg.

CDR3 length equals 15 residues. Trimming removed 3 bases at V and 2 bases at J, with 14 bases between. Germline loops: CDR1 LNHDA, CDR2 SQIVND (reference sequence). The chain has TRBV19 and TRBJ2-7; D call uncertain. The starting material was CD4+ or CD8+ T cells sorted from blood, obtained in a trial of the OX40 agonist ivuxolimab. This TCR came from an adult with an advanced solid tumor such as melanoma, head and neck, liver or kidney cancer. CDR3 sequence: CASSMARTFTYEQYF. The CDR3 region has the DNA TGTGCCAGTAGTATGGCGCGGACGTTCACCTACGAGCAGTACTTC.